This passage covers 29 T cell receptor beta chains from one sample sequenced in a study of monozygotic twins with cystic fibrosis. Libraries were prepared by immunoSEQ multiplex PCR; TCRdb keeps only in-frame clonotypes and omits some of them. There are under 30,000 clones in the sample; approximately 90% occur only once, and 0.45% to 0.65% lies in the top ten. Sequencing used blood. These receptors were collected from a girl between 2 and 10 years old with cystic fibrosis.

V usage is TRBV30 and J usage is TRBJ2-1; 11 nucleotides agree with TRBD2. The CDR3 length is 14 residues. Germline lookup yields CDR1 GTSNPN and CDR2 SVGIG (reference sequence). V shed 2 bases and J 9 bases; nucleotides not matched to a gene: 6. CDR3 in DNA: TGTGCCTGGAGTTTAGCGGGGGGGCCTGGTGAGCAGTTCTTC. It codes for CAWSLAGGPGEQFF.

J is TRBJ1-5 and V is TRBV6-1, with D perhaps matching TRBD1 (6 bases). Germline CDR1 reads MNHNS; CDR2 reads SASEGT. Trimming took 0 bases from V and 0 from J, leaving 15 bases between them. This CDR3 has 18 amino acids. The DNA of the CDR3 is TGTGCCAGCAGTGAAGCGAAAGACAGGAGTTATAGCAATCAGCCCCAGCATTTT. The encoded protein is CASSEAKDRSYSNQPQHF.

J is TRBJ1-2 and V is TRBV6-1; possible D gene TRBD1, 6 bases. Germline V gene data show CDR1 as MNHNS and CDR2 as SASEGT. The CDR3 covers 13 residues. V was trimmed by 2 bases and J by 6 bases, leaving 10 bases between them. The CDR3 sequence: CASSEFYRDGYTF. The CDR3 bases are TGTGCCAGCAGTGAATTTTACAGGGATGGCTACACCTTC.

V gene TRBV28 combines with J gene TRBJ2-2; the D gene is possibly TRBD1 (5 bases). Germline values: CDR1 MDHEN, CDR2 SYDVKM. Trimming took 1 base from V and 5 from J, leaving 11 bases between them. This CDR3 has 15 residues. The CDR3 sequence is CASSLYRKNTGELFF. In nucleotides, the CDR3 is TGTGCCAGCAGTTTATACAGGAAAAATACCGGGGAGCTGTTTTTT.

This clone appeared once. The chain combines TRBV5-1 with TRBJ2-1; D not certain. V lost 1 base and J lost 8, with 7 bases in between. This CDR3 comprises 12 residues. Germline lookup yields CDR1 SGHRS and CDR2 YFSETQ. The CDR3 loop reads CASSLTAYEQFF. CDR3 nucleotide sequence: TGCGCCAGCAGCTTGACAGCCTATGAGCAGTTCTTC.

V usage is TRBV19 and J usage is TRBJ1-5, with D possibly being TRBD1 (6 bases). Trimming removed 4 bases from V and 0 bases from J, with 10 bases in between. The CDR3 extends over 15 amino acids. Germline V gene sequence: CDR1 LNHDA, CDR2 SQIVND (reference sequence). The CDR3 DNA follows: TGTGCCAGTAGTAAGGACAGCTATAGCAATCAGCCCCAGCATTTT. This gives the protein CASSKDSYSNQPQHF. The full variable domain, rest sourced from reference TRBV19 and TRBJ1-5, is DGGITQSPKYLFRKEGQNVTLSCEQNLNHDAMYWYRQDPGQGLRLIYYSQIVNDFQKGDIAEGYSVSREKKESFPLTVTSAQKNPTAFYLCASSKDSYSNQPQHFGDGTRLSIL.

J is TRBJ2-3 and V is TRBV11-2; 13 bases line up with TRBD2. The V and J ends lost 4 bases and 3 bases, in that order; junction bases with no gene match: 7. Germline assignment: CDR1 SGHAT and CDR2 FQNNGV. The CDR3 contains 17 residues. The CDR3 region is CASSYTSGGGSTDTQYF. The CDR3 region has the DNA TGTGCCAGCAGCTACACTAGCGGGGGGGGCTCTACAGATACGCAGTATTTT.

The chain has TRBV5-1 and TRBJ2-7, with D tentatively TRBD1 (6 bases). Germline V gene sequence: CDR1 SGHRS, CDR2 YFSETQ. V was clipped by 2 bases and J by 6 bases, with 9 bases between them. The CDR3 is 12 residues long. In nucleotides, the CDR3 is TGCGCCAGCAGCTTACAGGGTTCCGAGCAGTACTTC. Translation: CASSLQGSEQYF.

The V gene is TRBV18, the J gene TRBJ2-7; no clear D gene. This CDR3 contains 12 residues. Germline lookup yields CDR1 KGHSH and CDR2 LQKENI. Trimming took 2 bases from V and 8 from J, leaving 10 bases between them. The CDR3, as DNA: TGTGCCAGCTCACCATATCAAGGGAAGCAGTACTTC. Its translation: CASSPYQGKQYF.

The chain links TRBV4-2 to TRBJ2-5; 9 bases line up with TRBD1. The germline V gene has CDR1 LGHNA and CDR2 YNFKEQ. V trimming: 1 base; J trimming: 0 bases; junction bases outside the gene matches: 6. The CDR3 extends over 17 amino acids. The CDR3 loop is CASSQGDRASYQETQYF. CDR3 DNA: TGTGCCAGCAGCCAAGGGGACAGGGCTTCGTACCAAGAGACCCAGTACTTC.

The chain links TRBV9 to TRBJ1-2, with TRBD1 identical over 7 bases. The germline gives CDR1 SGDLS, CDR2 YYNGEE. The CDR3 is 15 amino acids. V lost 1 base to trimming and J lost 8 bases; unmatched junction nucleotides: 11. The CDR3 sequence is CASSVRDSQSRGYTF. CDR3 nucleotides: TGTGCCAGCAGCGTACGGGACAGCCAATCGAGGGGCTACACCTTC.

The CDR3 region is CSARGPEQYF. The DNA of the CDR3 is TGCAGTGCTAGAGGTCCCGAGCAGTACTTC. V gene TRBV20-1 combines with J gene TRBJ2-7; D is unresolved. V dropped 1 base and J dropped 6 bases, with 4 bases sitting between them. The CDR3 sequence is 10 residues long. The germline gives CDR1 DFQATT, CDR2 SNEGSKA (reference sequence).

The genes are TRBV5-1 and TRBJ1-2; D ambiguous. V was clipped by 1 base and J by 4 bases, with 17 bases between them. In germline, CDR1 is SGHRS, CDR2 YFSETQ. This CDR3 is 16 amino acids long. This CDR3 is CASSLRATVSPYGYTF. In nucleotides, the CDR3 is TGCGCCAGCAGCTTGAGGGCTACAGTATCGCCCTATGGCTACACCTTC.

V is TRBV7-2 and J is TRBJ2-3; D may correspond to TRBD1 or TRBD2 (6 bases each). This CDR3 comprises 14 residues. Germline lookup yields CDR1 SGHTA and CDR2 FQGNSA. The V end was cut by 0 bases, the J end by 5 bases, with 9 bases between. Here the CDR3 DNA reads TGTGCCAGCAGCTTAGCGGGGGGCGGAGATACGCAGTATTTT. As protein: CASSLAGGGDTQYF. Variable domain in full (rest from reference TRBV7-2 and TRBJ2-3): GAGVSQSPSNKVTEKGKDVELRCDPISGHTALYWYRQSLGQGLEFLIYFQGNSAPDKSGLPSDRFSAERTGGSVSTLTIQRTQQEDSAVYLCASSLAGGGDTQYFGPGTRLTVL.

V usage is TRBV5-5 and J usage is TRBJ2-3; 10 bases align to TRBD2. V shed 1 base and J 2 bases; nucleotides not matched to a gene: 4. CDR1 and CDR2 (germline): SGHKS, YYEKEE (reference sequence). This CDR3 has 16 residues. CDR3 protein: CASSLTSGVNTDTQYF. The CDR3 DNA reads TGTGCCAGCAGCTTGACTAGCGGGGTTAACACAGATACGCAGTATTTT.

The chain joins TRBV6-5 to TRBJ1-2; D is unclear. The CDR3 runs to 15 residues. The germline gives CDR1 MNHEY, CDR2 SVGAGI. Trimming left V 2 bases short and J 3 bases short, with 13 bases between. The CDR3 nucleotides are TGTGCCAGCAGTTACAAAGCCTCCAGACACTATGGCTACACCTTC. This translates into CASSYKASRHYGYTF.

The CDR3 DNA reads TGTGCCAGCAGGGGGATAGCCAAAAACATTCAGTACTTC. Amino acids: CASRGIAKNIQYF. The chain recombines TRBV2 with TRBJ2-4; unclear D gene. Germline values: CDR1 SNHLY, CDR2 FYNNEI. Trimming took off 6 bases at V and 0 bases at J, with 6 bases between the two ends. The CDR3 runs to 13 residues. Full variable domain (missing parts from reference TRBV2 and TRBJ2-4): EPEVTQTPSHQVTQMGQEVILRCVPISNHLYFYWYRQILGQKVEFLVSFYNNEISEKSEIFDDQFSVERPDGSNFTLKIRSTKLEDSAMYFCASRGIAKNIQYFGAGTRLSVL.

The rearrangement uses TRBV11-2 and TRBJ1-4, with 8 bases aligning to TRBD1. CDR1 is SGHAT, CDR2 FQNNGV, per germline. The CDR3 spans 15 residues. With V trimmed by 3 bases and J by 5 bases, 5 bases remained unmatched. The CDR3 loop reads CASSFGTGGNEKLFF. The CDR3 bases are TGTGCCAGCAGCTTTGGTACAGGGGGGAATGAAAAACTGTTTTTT.

This chain uses TRBV30 with TRBJ2-1; D is perhaps TRBD2 (6 bases). Trimming shortened V by 4 bases and J by 4 bases, and 17 bases separated the two germline ends. This CDR3 has 15 amino acids. Germline V gene data show CDR1 as GTSNPN and CDR2 as SVGIG (reference sequence). CDR3 in amino acids: CAWTKPGLKYNEQFF. In DNA, the CDR3 is TGTGCCTGGACGAAACCGGGACTGAAATACAATGAGCAGTTCTTC.

V gene TRBV4-2 combines with J gene TRBJ2-7, with D unresolved. This CDR3 is built from 12 residues. The germline CDR1 and CDR2 sequences are LGHNA and YNFKEQ. With 4 bases removed from V and 0 bases from J, the gap between germline ends came to 4 bases. CDR3 sequence (DNA): TGTGCCAGCAGCCCGGCCTCCTACGAGCAGTACTTC. Protein sequence: CASSPASYEQYF.

This sequence joins TRBV30 and TRBJ1-2; tentative D call: TRBD1 (6 bases). This CDR3 spans 13 amino acids. From germline, CDR1 is GTSNPN and CDR2 SVGIG (reference sequence). V lost 8 bases to trimming and J lost 3 bases, with 16 bases between them. CDR3: CARLGEGDYGYTF. The CDR3 bases are TGTGCCCGACTGGGGGAGGGGGACTATGGCTACACCTTC.

The rearrangement links TRBV19 to TRBJ2-1; D is possibly TRBD1 (5 bases). With 6 bases removed from V and 6 bases from J, the gap between germline ends came to 18 bases. The V gene's germline CDR1 is LNHDA and CDR2 SQIVND (reference sequence). This CDR3 region has 15 residues. CDR3 sequence: CASSWGGQGRNEQFF. The CDR3 DNA reads TGTGCCAGTAGCTGGGGCGGCCAGGGCCGCAATGAGCAGTTCTTC.

The chain recombines TRBV7-6 with TRBJ2-4; possibly TRBD1 or TRBD2 for D (5 bases each). The CDR3 runs 17 residues. Germline V gene data show CDR1 as SGHVS and CDR2 as FNYEAQ. Deletions cut 5 bases from V and 1 base from J, with 18 bases between. In DNA form, the CDR3 reads TGTGCCAGCAGCCCCACCAGGGACCCGTCGGCCAAAAACATTCAGTACTTC. Its translation is CASSPTRDPSAKNIQYF.

This chain connects TRBV7-9 to TRBJ1-2; no clear D gene. This CDR3 spans 16 amino acids. Germline values: CDR1 SEHNR, CDR2 FQNEAQ (reference sequence). Trimming removed 5 bases at V and 1 base at J, with 17 bases between. CDR3 bases: TGTGCCAGCAGCCCAGTGAGTGTCAACCTTAACTATGGCTACACCTTC. It encodes CASSPVSVNLNYGYTF.

V is TRBV4-2 and J is TRBJ1-4, with D unclear. CDR1 is LGHNA, CDR2 YNFKEQ, per germline. This CDR3 has 13 amino acids. With 4 bases removed from V and 8 bases from J, the gap between germline ends came to 11 bases. The CDR3 bases are TGTGCCAGCAGCCGGGGTTTGGGAGAAAAACTGTTTTTT. Translation gives CASSRGLGEKLFF.

The rearrangement links TRBV5-1 to TRBJ2-2; D unclear. Germline loops: CDR1 SGHRS, CDR2 YFSETQ. This CDR3 contains 13 residues. V was shortened by 2 bases and J by 8 bases, with 10 bases between the two germline ends. In DNA form, the CDR3 reads TGCGCCAGCAGCTTAAGCCCGGTAGGGGAGCTGTTTTTT. Encoded protein: CASSLSPVGELFF. Based on the CDR3 plus reference TRBV5-1 and TRBJ2-2, the full variable domain is KAGVTQTPRYLIKTRGQQVTLSCSPISGHRSVSWYQQTPGQGLQFLFEYFSETQRNKGNFPGRFSGRQFSNSRSEMNVSTLELGDSALYLCASSLSPVGELFFGEGSRLTVL.

The CDR3 DNA sequence: TGCAGCGTTGCTGGGTATGAGCAGTTCTTC. It translates to CSVAGYEQFF. V usage is TRBV29-1 and J usage is TRBJ2-1; D remains ambiguous. The CDR3 consists of 10 residues. The V gene lost 4 bases and the J gene lost 8 bases, with 6 bases spanning the gap. The germline CDR1 and CDR2 sequences are SQVTM and ANQGSEA.

CDR3: CASSELGGKGGELFF. DNA of the CDR3: TGTGCCAGCAGTGAATTAGGAGGGAAGGGCGGGGAGCTGTTTTTT. The chain combines TRBV25-1 with TRBJ2-2, with D tentatively TRBD2 (6 bases). Trimming removed 1 base from V and 7 bases from J, with 13 bases in between. This CDR3 comprises 15 residues. Germline V lookup: CDR1 MGHDK, CDR2 SYGVNS.

This clone is a singleton in its sample. The chain links TRBV10-3 to TRBJ2-5, with a tentative D call TRBD2 (5 bases). The CDR3 covers 13 residues. Germline V CDR1 and CDR2: ENHRY, SYGVKD. The V and J ends lost 4 bases and 1 base respectively, with 7 bases between them. As DNA, the CDR3 is TGTGCCATCAGTGCCAGCGGCCAAGAGACCCAGTACTTC. This translates into CAISASGQETQYF.